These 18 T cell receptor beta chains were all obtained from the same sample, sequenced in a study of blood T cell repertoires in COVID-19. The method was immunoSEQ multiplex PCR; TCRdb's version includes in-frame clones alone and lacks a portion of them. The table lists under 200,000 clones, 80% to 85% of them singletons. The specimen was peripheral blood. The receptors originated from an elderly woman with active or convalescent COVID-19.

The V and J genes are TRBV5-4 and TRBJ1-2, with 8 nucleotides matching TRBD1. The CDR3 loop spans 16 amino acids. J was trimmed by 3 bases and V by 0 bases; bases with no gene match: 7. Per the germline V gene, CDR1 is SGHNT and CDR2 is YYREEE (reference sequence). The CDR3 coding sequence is TGTGCCAGCAGCTTGGCCAGGCAGGGGGCTGACTATGGCTACACCTTC. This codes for CASSLARQGADYGYTF.

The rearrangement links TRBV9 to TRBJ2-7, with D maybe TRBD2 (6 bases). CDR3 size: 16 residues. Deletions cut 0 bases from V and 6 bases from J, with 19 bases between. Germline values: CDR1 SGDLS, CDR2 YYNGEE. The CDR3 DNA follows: TGTGCCAGCAGCGTAGCCCCCCGGGTCGACGGGGGCGAGCAGTACTTC. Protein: CASSVAPRVDGGEQYF.

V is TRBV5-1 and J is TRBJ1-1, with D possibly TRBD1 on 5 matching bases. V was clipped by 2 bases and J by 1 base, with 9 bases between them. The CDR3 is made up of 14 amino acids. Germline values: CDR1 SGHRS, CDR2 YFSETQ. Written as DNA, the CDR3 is TGCGCCAGCAGCTTCGGGCAGGGGAACACTGAAGCTTTCTTT. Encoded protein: CASSFGQGNTEAFF.

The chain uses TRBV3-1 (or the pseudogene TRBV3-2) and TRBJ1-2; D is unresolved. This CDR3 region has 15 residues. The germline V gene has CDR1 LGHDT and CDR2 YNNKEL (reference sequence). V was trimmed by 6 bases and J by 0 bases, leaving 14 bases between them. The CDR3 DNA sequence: TGTGCCAGCAGACCCAACAGAAATTCTAACTATGGCTACACCTTC. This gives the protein CASRPNRNSNYGYTF.

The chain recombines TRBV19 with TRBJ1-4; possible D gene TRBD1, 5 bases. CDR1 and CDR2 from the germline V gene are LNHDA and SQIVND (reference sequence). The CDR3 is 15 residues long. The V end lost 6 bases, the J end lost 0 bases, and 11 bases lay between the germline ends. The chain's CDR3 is CASRAQGATNEKLFF. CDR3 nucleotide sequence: TGTGCCAGTAGGGCCCAGGGCGCAACTAATGAAAAACTGTTTTTT.

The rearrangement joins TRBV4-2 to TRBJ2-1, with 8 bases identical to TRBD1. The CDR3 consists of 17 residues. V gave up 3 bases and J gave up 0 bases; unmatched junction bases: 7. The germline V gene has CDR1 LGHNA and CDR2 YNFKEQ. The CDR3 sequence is CASSQEDRGSSYNEQFF. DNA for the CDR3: TGTGCCAGCAGCCAGGAAGACAGGGGAAGCTCCTACAATGAGCAGTTCTTC.

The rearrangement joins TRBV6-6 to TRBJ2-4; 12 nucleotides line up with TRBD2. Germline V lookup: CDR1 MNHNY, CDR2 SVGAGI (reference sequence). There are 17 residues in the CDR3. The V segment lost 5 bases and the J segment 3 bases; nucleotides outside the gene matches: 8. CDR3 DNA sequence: TGTGCCAGCAGTCCGACTAGCGGGGGTGTCGACAAAAACATTCAGTACTTC. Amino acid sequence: CASSPTSGGVDKNIQYF.

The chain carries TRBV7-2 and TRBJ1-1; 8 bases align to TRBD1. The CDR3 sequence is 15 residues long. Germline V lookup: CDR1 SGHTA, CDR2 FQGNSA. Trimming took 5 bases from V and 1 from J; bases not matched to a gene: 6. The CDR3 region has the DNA TGTGCCAGCAGCCATTACAGGGGGAAGAACACTGAAGCTTTCTTT. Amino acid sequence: CASSHYRGKNTEAFF.

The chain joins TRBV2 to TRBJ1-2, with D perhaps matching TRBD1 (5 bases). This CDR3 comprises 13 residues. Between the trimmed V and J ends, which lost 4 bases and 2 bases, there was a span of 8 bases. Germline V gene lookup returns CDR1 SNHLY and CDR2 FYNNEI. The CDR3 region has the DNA TGTGCCAGCAGTGCACAGGAAAACTATGGCTACACCTTC. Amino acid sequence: CASSAQENYGYTF.

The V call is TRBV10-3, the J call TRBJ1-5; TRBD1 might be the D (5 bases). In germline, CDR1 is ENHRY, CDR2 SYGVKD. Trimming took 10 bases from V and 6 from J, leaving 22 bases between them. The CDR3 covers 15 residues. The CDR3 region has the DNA TGTGCCAAACCCGCATGGGTGGGGGGAGGTCAGCCCCAGCATTTT. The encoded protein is CAKPAWVGGGQPQHF.

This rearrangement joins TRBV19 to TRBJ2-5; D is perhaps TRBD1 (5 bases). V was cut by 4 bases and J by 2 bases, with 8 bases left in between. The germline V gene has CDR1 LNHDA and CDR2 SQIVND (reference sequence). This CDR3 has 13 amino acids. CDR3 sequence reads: CASSKTEQETQYF. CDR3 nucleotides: TGTGCCAGTAGTAAGACAGAGCAAGAGACCCAGTACTTC.

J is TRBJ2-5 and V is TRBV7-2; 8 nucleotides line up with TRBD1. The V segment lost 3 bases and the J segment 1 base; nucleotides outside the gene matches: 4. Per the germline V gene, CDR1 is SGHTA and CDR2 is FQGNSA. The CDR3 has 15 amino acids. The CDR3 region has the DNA TGTGCCAGCAGCTTGGGACAGGCAATCCAAGAGACCCAGTACTTC. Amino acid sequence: CASSLGQAIQETQYF.

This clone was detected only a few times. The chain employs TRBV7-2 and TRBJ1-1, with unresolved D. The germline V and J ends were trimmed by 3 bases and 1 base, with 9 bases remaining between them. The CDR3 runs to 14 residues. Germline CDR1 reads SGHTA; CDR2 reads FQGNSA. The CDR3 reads CASSFLRPNTEAFF. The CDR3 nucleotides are TGTGCCAGCAGCTTTTTGCGGCCGAACACTGAAGCTTTCTTT. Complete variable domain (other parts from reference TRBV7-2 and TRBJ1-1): GAGVSQSPSNKVTEKGKDVELRCDPISGHTALYWYRQSLGQGLEFLIYFQGNSAPDKSGLPSDRFSAERTGGSVSTLTIQRTQQEDSAVYLCASSFLRPNTEAFFGQGTRLTVV.

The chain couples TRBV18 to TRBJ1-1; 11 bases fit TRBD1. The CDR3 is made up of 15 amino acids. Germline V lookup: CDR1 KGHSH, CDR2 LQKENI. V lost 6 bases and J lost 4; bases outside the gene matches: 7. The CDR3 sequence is CASSTDRGLSTEAFF. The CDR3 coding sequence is TGTGCCAGCTCTACGGACAGGGGGCTTAGCACTGAAGCTTTCTTT.

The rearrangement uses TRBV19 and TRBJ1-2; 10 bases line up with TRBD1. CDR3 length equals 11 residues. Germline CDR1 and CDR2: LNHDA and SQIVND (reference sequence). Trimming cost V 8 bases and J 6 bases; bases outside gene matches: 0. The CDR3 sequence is CASGTGDGYTF. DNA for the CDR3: TGTGCCAGTGGGACAGGGGATGGCTACACCTTC.

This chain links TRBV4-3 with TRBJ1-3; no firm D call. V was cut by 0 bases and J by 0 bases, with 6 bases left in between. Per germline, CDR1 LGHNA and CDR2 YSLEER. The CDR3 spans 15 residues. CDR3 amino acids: CASSQDFFSGNTIYF. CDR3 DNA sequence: TGCGCCAGCAGCCAAGATTTCTTCTCTGGAAACACCATATATTTT.

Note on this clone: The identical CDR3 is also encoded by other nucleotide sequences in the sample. The CDR3 is CASSYRGNTEAFF. The CDR3 coding sequence is TGTGCCAGCAGTTACCGCGGGAACACTGAAGCTTTCTTT. J is TRBJ1-1 and V is TRBV6-5; D is undetermined. V lost 2 bases, J lost 1 base, and 5 bases lay in between. Germline assignment: CDR1 MNHEY and CDR2 SVGAGI. The CDR3 is 13 amino acids.

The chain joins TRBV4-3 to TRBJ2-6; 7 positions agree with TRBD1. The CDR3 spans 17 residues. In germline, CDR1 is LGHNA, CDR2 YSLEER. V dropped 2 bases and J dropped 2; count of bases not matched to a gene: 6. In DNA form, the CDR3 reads TGCGCCAGCAGCCAACTATTTACAGGGGCTGGGGCCAACGTCCTGACTTTC. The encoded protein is CASSQLFTGAGANVLTF.